A selection of T cell receptor beta chains follows, all from one sample in a study of post-analysis software for immune sequencing data. TCRdb reanalysed the PCR reads using MiXCR and keeps one entry per CDR3 protein. The top ten clones hold approximately 7.1% of a sample with 350,000 to 500,000 distinct CDR3 sequences, more than 30% of them seen once. Sequencing input: blood. These receptors were collected from a girl aged 2 to 9 with multiple sclerosis. The CDR3 runs from the conserved cysteine through the conserved F or W. Fields, in order: J gene, clone size, V gene, D gene, CDR3 protein, CDR3 DNA. A D gene is named only where the DNA matches it firmly. Clone size is shown for a subset of rows, as once, few, many or a class of expanded clone.

TRBJ1-6 | . | TRBV7-3 | TRBD1 | CASSTRDSSRSVALHF | TGTGCCAGCAGCACCCGGGACAGTTCTCGATCTGTGGCCCTCCACTTT
TRBJ2-5 | . | TRBV5-1 | TRBD1 | CASFDRGLKVTQYF | TGCGCCAGCTTCGACAGGGGGTTAAAGGTGACCCAGTACTTC
TRBJ2-1 | . | TRBV12-3/TRBV12-4 | TRBD1 | CASSQTGTGGHEQFF | TGTGCCAGCAGTCAGACCGGGACAGGGGGCCATGAGCAGTTCTTC
TRBJ2-3 | few | TRBV9 | . | CASSVGALGITDTQYF | TGTGCCAGCAGCGTAGGTGCGCTAGGAATCACAGATACGCAGTATTTT
TRBJ2-6 | . | TRBV6-6 | TRBD1 | CASSYRQGPSGANVLTF | TGTGCCAGCAGTTACCGACAGGGGCCCTCTGGGGCCAACGTCCTGACTTTC
TRBJ2-7 | . | TRBV28 | . | CAMGNSYEQYF | TGTGCCATGGGGAACTCCTACGAGCAGTACTTC
TRBJ2-5 | . | TRBV28 | TRBD2 | CASTEGGRYRETQYF | TGTGCCAGCACGGAGGGAGGGCGGTACAGAGAGACCCAGTACTTC
TRBJ1-6 | . | TRBV27 | . | CASSSWERESPLHF | TGTGCCAGCAGTTCTTGGGAACGCGAATCACCCCTCCACTTT
TRBJ1-4 | few | TRBV4-1 | . | CASSQVFEKLFF | TGCGCCAGCAGCCAAGTATTTGAAAAACTGTTTTTT
TRBJ2-1 | . | TRBV20-1 | . | CSARTGRLSYNEQFF | TGCAGTGCTAGAACCGGACGCCTCTCCTACAATGAGCAGTTCTTC
TRBJ2-5 | few | TRBV12-3/TRBV12-4 | . | CASSFQGSEQCF | TGTGCCAGCAGTTTTCAGGGTTCCGAGCAGTGCTTC
TRBJ2-3 | few | TRBV13 | . | CASSPWSLRTDTQYF | TGTGCCAGCAGCCCTTGGTCCCTCCGAACAGATACGCAGTATTTT
TRBJ2-5 | . | TRBV6-6 | . | CASSGSATNNEQYF | TGTGCCAGCAGTGGTAGCGCAACAAACAATGAGCAGTACTTC
TRBJ2-5 | . | TRBV20-1 | . | CSARDPSWETQYF | TGCAGTGCTAGAGATCCCTCTTGGGAGACCCAGTACTTC
TRBJ1-1 | once | TRBV30 | . | CACVGTRGTEAFF | TGTGCCTGCGTGGGGACCAGGGGCACTGAAGCTTTCTTT
TRBJ2-1 | . | TRBV12-3/TRBV12-4 | . | CASSLESPNNEQFF | TGTGCCAGCAGTTTAGAATCCCCAAACAATGAGCAGTTCTTC
TRBJ2-4 | few | TRBV20-1 | . | CSARSGLGLAKNIQYF | TGCAGTGCTAGAAGTGGATTGGGGTTGGCCAAAAACATTCAGTACTTC
TRBJ1-1 | . | TRBV4-3 | . | CASSQEEPMNTEAFF | TGCGCCAGCAGCCAAGAAGAGCCTATGAACACTGAAGCTTTCTTT
TRBJ1-2 | few | TRBV20-1 | . | CSAREQGGGYTF | TGCAGTGCTAGAGAACAGGGAGGAGGCTACACCTTC
TRBJ1-1 | . | TRBV28 | . | CASSTQEAFF | TGTGCCAGCAGTACACAAGAAGCTTTCTTT
TRBJ1-2 | . | TRBV4-3 | . | CASSQGWGGNYGYTF | TGCGCCAGCAGCCAAGGTTGGGGGGGTAACTATGGCTACACCTTC
TRBJ1-4 | . | TRBV25-1 | TRBD1 | CASSAHRGQGANEKLFF | TGTGCCAGCAGTGCTCATCGGGGACAGGGGGCGAATGAAAAACTGTTTTTT
TRBJ2-5 | . | TRBV6-2/TRBV6-3 | TRBD1 | CASTLTGLKEQYF | TGTGCCAGCACTTTGACAGGGTTGAAGGAGCAGTACTTC
TRBJ2-3 | many | TRBV24-1 | TRBD1 | CATSELKTGADTQYF | TGTGCCACCAGTGAATTAAAGACAGGGGCAGATACGCAGTATTTT
TRBJ2-7 | many | TRBV29-1 | TRBD1 | CSVGQGPTSGQYF | TGCAGCGTTGGACAGGGCCCTACGAGCGGGCAGTACTTC
TRBJ2-3 | few | TRBV6-6 | . | CASTSPGTDTQYF | TGTGCCAGCACTAGCCCGGGTACAGATACGCAGTATTTT
TRBJ2-5 | few | TRBV15 | TRBD2 | CATSPTGRAETQYF | TGTGCCACCAGCCCTACCGGGAGGGCGGAGACCCAGTACTTC
TRBJ1-5 | . | TRBV15 | . | CATSRLNQPQHF | TGTGCCACCAGCAGACTCAATCAGCCCCAGCATTTT
TRBJ2-5 | many | TRBV5-1 | . | CASRPGPGETQYF | TGTGCCAGCAGGCCGGGACCGGGGGAGACCCAGTACTTC
TRBJ2-3 | few | TRBV5-6 | . | CASSLSPNTQYF | TGTGCCAGCAGCTTGTCGCCAAATACGCAGTATTTT
TRBJ1-6 | many | TRBV27 | . | CASRKGHLNSPLHF | TGTGCCAGCAGAAAGGGACACCTAAATTCACCCCTCCACTTT
TRBJ2-3 | . | TRBV15 | . | CATSRVVWNTQYF | TGTGCCACCAGCAGAGTTGTTTGGAATACGCAGTATTTT
TRBJ2-7 | . | TRBV5-1 | . | CASSFGGVGSEQYF | TGCGCCAGCAGCTTTGGCGGTGTGGGTTCCGAGCAGTACTTC
TRBJ2-1 | once | TRBV6-5 | . | CASRDWQYNEQFF | TGTGCCAGCAGGGACTGGCAATACAATGAGCAGTTCTTC
TRBJ1-1 | few | TRBV3-1 | TRBD1 | CASSQDQGGSEAFF | TGTGCCAGCAGCCAAGATCAAGGGGGCAGCGAAGCTTTCTTT
TRBJ2-1 | few | TRBV4-3 | . | CASSQDLSGSSYNEQFF | TGCGCCAGCAGCCAAGACTTGAGCGGTAGCTCCTACAATGAGCAGTTCTTC
TRBJ2-5 | . | TRBV28 | TRBD2 | CASSPLGGIQETQYF | TGTGCCAGCAGTCCCCTGGGGGGGATCCAAGAGACCCAGTACTTC
TRBJ1-5 | . | TRBV27 | . | CASSLSLGPNQPQHF | TGTGCCAGCAGTTTGTCCCTGGGACCAAATCAGCCCCAGCATTTT
TRBJ2-5 | . | TRBV27 | . | CASSPLVVPSGWETQYF | TGTGCCAGCAGTCCCCTCGTTGTACCCTCGGGGTGGGAGACCCAGTACTTC
TRBJ2-1 | . | TRBV20-1 | . | CSARGLGSYNEQFF | TGCAGTGCTAGAGGACTAGGTTCCTACAATGAGCAGTTCTTC
TRBJ2-1 | many | TRBV7-3 | . | CASSFRPTNEQFF | TGTGCCAGCAGCTTTAGACCGACCAATGAGCAGTTCTTC
TRBJ2-7 | . | TRBV7-9 | TRBD1 | CASSLAPRGLGYEQYF | TGTGCCAGCAGCTTAGCCCCCAGGGGGCTTGGTTACGAGCAGTACTTC
TRBJ2-1 | . | TRBV2 | . | CASRAQRLYNEQFF | TGTGCCAGCAGGGCTCAGCGTCTTTACAATGAGCAGTTCTTC
TRBJ2-7 | . | TRBV7-2 | . | CASSRRGPAYEQYF | TGTGCCAGCAGCCGTCGGGGGCCTGCCTACGAGCAGTACTTC
TRBJ1-5 | . | TRBV6-5 | . | CASRPGGGWSNQPQHF | TGTGCCAGCAGGCCCGGCGGGGGCTGGAGCAATCAGCCCCAGCATTTT
TRBJ2-1 | . | TRBV5-1 | TRBD1 | CASSLGRDRGLGVWDGQFF | TGCGCCAGCAGCTTGGGCCGGGACAGGGGCTTAGGGGTTTGGGATGGGCAGTTCTTC
TRBJ2-7 | . | TRBV27 | . | CASSLRFGYEQYF | TGTGCCAGCAGTTTACGATTCGGCTACGAGCAGTACTTC
TRBJ2-1 | . | TRBV7-2 | TRBD2 | CASSRPPGGVGDEQFF | TGTGCCAGCAGTCGCCCCCCGGGGGGAGTAGGCGATGAGCAGTTCTTC
TRBJ2-1 | few | TRBV10-3 | TRBD2 | CAIRGTSGRENNEQFF | TGTGCCATCAGGGGGACTAGCGGGAGGGAAAACAATGAGCAGTTCTTC
TRBJ2-4 | . | TRBV6-1 | TRBD2 | CASSLQRERVKNIQYF | TGTGCCAGCAGTTTACAGCGGGAGAGGGTCAAAAACATTCAGTACTTC
TRBJ2-7 | . | TRBV4-1 | . | CASSPTSYGEQYF | TGCGCCAGCAGCCCCACGTCCTACGGGGAGCAGTACTTC
TRBJ2-3 | few | TRBV6-1 | TRBD2 | CASSEEGVRGGRTDTQYF | TGTGCCAGCAGTGAGGAAGGGGTACGGGGGGGACGCACAGATACGCAGTATTTT
TRBJ2-7 | . | TRBV7-2 | TRBD2 | CASSLVFSAGGSDEQYF | TGTGCCAGCAGCTTAGTCTTTTCGGCGGGAGGTTCAGACGAGCAGTACTTC
TRBJ2-5 | many | TRBV11-2 | TRBD1 | CASSASQGARETQYF | TGTGCCAGCAGCGCCTCACAGGGGGCGAGAGAGACCCAGTACTTC